This T cell receptor beta chain was sequenced in a study of blood T cell repertoires in COVID-19. The junction had 5 bases not matched to a gene; V was cut back by 1 base and J by 0 bases. The CDR3 length is 16 residues. CDR1 and CDR2 from the germline V gene are SGHNT and YENEEA. Only in-frame clones appear in the TCRdb table, and some are missing; sequencing was by immunoSEQ multiplex PCR. Found here are some 250,000 clones, around 84% of them singletons; the top ten hold around 15%. Sequencing was performed on PBMCs or T cells enriched from blood (not recorded which). The chain recombines TRBV11-3 with TRBJ1-2; 7 bases are a match to TRBD1. The sequence derives from a man between 18 and 29 years old who had recovered from COVID-19. The CDR3 spells CASSLVQGVSNYGYTF. CDR3 DNA: TGTGCCAGCAGCTTAGTTCAGGGGGTATCTAACTATGGCTACACCTTC. Together with reference TRBV11-3 and TRBJ1-2, the CDR3 gives the full variable domain: EAGVVQSPRYKIIEKKQPVAFWCNPISGHNTLYWYLQNLGQGPELLIRYENEEAVDDSQLPKDRFSAERLKGVDSTLKIQPAELGDSAVYLCASSLVQGVSNYGYTFGSGTRLTVV.